Below, one T cell receptor beta chain is given with its context. Its specificity is unknown. CDR1 is MNHNY, CDR2 SVGAGI, per germline (reference sequence). V gave up 9 bases and J gave up 11 bases, with 32 bases separating them. This CDR3 has 17 amino acids. This entry comes from a study of tumor-infiltrating lymphocytes in primary liver carcinoma. Overall study findings and caveats: Reduced overlap was seen in tumor-adjacent and tumor-blood pairs versus tumor region pairs. Among top clones, only about 7.5-24% appeared in all five tumor regions.

From roughly 18-30 mg of unsorted bulk tissue, DNA and RNA were co-extracted together. Production of TCR beta cDNA used approximately 0.45 ug total RNA together with a constant-region primer. Libraries covering TCR beta were generated through three nested multiplex PCR rounds (using a slightly modified ARM-PCR). A C-beta reverse primer and TRBV1-TRBV30 forward primers served in each of the first two PCR rounds, at about 10 cycles apiece. TCRdb reprocessed the multiplex PCR reads via MiXCR and lists one record per CDR3 protein. The table lists some 25,000 distinct CDR3 sequences, over 60% of them singletons.

The chain carries TRBV6-6 and TRBJ2-1, with D possibly TRBD2 on 5 matching bases. The receptor was isolated from a man aged 35 to 55 with primary liver carcinoma and hepatitis B virus infection. Sequences were obtained from liver tumor tissue from sampling region 3. Stated subset: tumor region T3, left-lateral pole. The CDR3: CASSERPRTFGVAKQFF. The DNA of the CDR3 is TGTGCCAGTAGTGAGAGACCGCGGACTTTTGGAGTTGCTAAGCAGTTCTTC.